The source of this TCR beta chain is a study of cytomegalovirus exposure and HLA in healthy donors. Study results and caveats: In all likelihood, a cluster of highly shared sequence variants was a sequencing artifact. TCR beta sequences reportedly predicted most subjects' HLA-A and HLA-B alleles accurately. Diagnosis of cytomegalovirus status made by the classifier reportedly showed high specificity and sensitivity.

A multiplex PCR was run with 60 Vbeta primers and 13 Jbeta primers. Sequencing used immunoSEQ multiplex PCR; TCRdb keeps in-frame clones, though not all of them. The table has about 150,000 clones, roughly 62% seen once. The CDR3 has 15 amino acids. This clone was seen a few times. Antigen: not known. The sequenced material came from PBMCs. This receptor was taken from a male donor in good health and CMV-seronegative. The rearrangement uses TRBV21-1 and TRBJ2-1; the listed D gene, TRBD2, was not tested against the DNA. TRBV21-1 has pseudogene status. CDR3 sequence reads: CASGYSRRSYNEQFF. The CDR3, as DNA: TGTGCCAGCGGCTATAGCCGGCGATCCTACAATGAGCAGTTCTTC.